Each of the 10 T cell receptor beta chains below was sequenced from the same sample in a study of human T cells and chemical hapten exposure. One entry per CDR3 protein results from TCRdb running MiXCR on the RACE reads. The sample includes around 50,000 distinct CDR3 sequences, around 9.3% seen only once; the top ten take roughly 13%. Time point of the sample: patch test 1, 2 weeks after DPC sensitization. Treatment: therapeutic diphenylcyclopropenone sensitization with weekly scalp DPC. The material sequenced was whole blood, taken in connection with sensitization to the hapten diphenylcyclopropenone (DPC). The origin of the receptors is a woman between 40 and 55 years old with alopecia areata. Some clones in this sample may be carry-over from other donors' samples.

The gene calls are TRBV5-5 and TRBJ2-1; D perhaps matches TRBD2 (5 bases). V dropped 0 bases and J dropped 0 bases, with 7 bases sitting between them. Germline V gene lookup returns CDR1 SGHKS and CDR2 YYEKEE (reference sequence). The length of the CDR3 is 15 residues. CDR3 residues: CASSLAGSSYNEQFF. For the CDR3, the DNA is TGTGCCAGCAGCTTGGCGGGGAGCTCCTACAATGAGCAGTTCTTC.

The chain recombines TRBV3-1 with TRBJ1-4; D gene ambiguous. V was trimmed by 4 bases and J by 7 bases, leaving 10 bases between them. CDR1 is LGHDT and CDR2 is YNNKEL in the germline V gene (reference sequence). The CDR3 length is 13 residues. The CDR3 spells CASSRSNSEKLFF. In DNA, the CDR3 is TGTGCCAGCAGCCGAAGCAACAGTGAAAAACTGTTTTTT.

This clonotype was seen ten or more times. The chain is built from TRBV5-1 and TRBJ2-7, with 7 bases matching TRBD2. V shed 4 bases and J 2 bases; nucleotides not matched to a gene: 21. The germline V gene has CDR1 SGHRS and CDR2 YFSETQ. This CDR3 region has 19 residues. The CDR3 spells CASSGSPARPGGTAYEQYF. In nucleotides, the CDR3 is TGCGCCAGCAGCGGCTCCCCGGCCAGGCCGGGAGGTACGGCCTACGAGCAGTACTTC.

This chain joins TRBV2 and TRBJ1-1; D not certain. Germline CDR1 reads SNHLY; CDR2 reads FYNNEI. CDR3 length equals 10 residues. V lost 4 bases, J lost 4 bases, and 1 base lay in between. The CDR3 DNA is TGTGCCAGCAGTGTCACTGAAGCTTTCTTT. Translated: CASSVTEAFF.

This clonotype was observed at least ten times. The chain is built from TRBV15 and TRBJ1-5; D perhaps matches TRBD1 (5 bases). CDR3 length: 17 amino acids. Germline loops: CDR1 LNHNV, CDR2 YYDKDF (reference sequence). The V and J ends lost 5 bases and 5 bases respectively, with 22 bases between them. The CDR3 region has the DNA TGTGCCACCAGCGCAAAACAGGCCTCCTTCTTCTATCAGCCCCAGCATTTT. Translating gives CATSAKQASFFYQPQHF.

The chain couples TRBV20-1 to TRBJ2-7; TRBD1 might be the D (5 bases). In germline, CDR1 is DFQATT, CDR2 SNEGSKA (reference sequence). Between the trimmed V and J ends, which lost 7 bases and 0 bases, there was a span of 13 bases. There are 13 residues in the CDR3. CDR3 DNA: TGCAGTGGGGGCAGGCCTCCCTCCTACGAGCAGTACTTC. It encodes CSGGRPPSYEQYF.

This clonotype was found many times. The gene calls are TRBV6-5 and TRBJ2-7, with TRBD1 matching over 7 bases. Trimming removed 5 bases from V and 2 bases from J; junction bases left unmatched: 0. Germline CDR1 and CDR2: MNHEY and SVGAGI. This CDR3 is 12 amino acids long. DNA of the CDR3: TGTGCCAGCAGTGACAGGGCCTACGAGCAGTACTTC. Protein: CASSDRAYEQYF.

This clonotype was seen a handful of times. The chain joins TRBV7-9 to TRBJ1-2, with D unresolved. Trimming removed 4 bases from V and 10 bases from J, with 19 bases in between. This CDR3 contains 14 residues. From germline, CDR1 is SEHNR and CDR2 FQNEAQ (reference sequence). In nucleotides, the CDR3 is TGTGCCAGCAGCTCGCAACCGGGTCCTCAAGACTACACCTTC. It codes for CASSSQPGPQDYTF.

This clonotype was detected a few times. The rearrangement uses TRBV11-2 and TRBJ2-5; TRBD1 matches 8 bases. V was clipped by 1 base and J by 5 bases; unmatched bases: 6. Per germline, CDR1 SGHAT and CDR2 FQNNGV. This CDR3 spans 15 amino acids. The CDR3 spells CASSLAGGEVETQYF. In DNA, the CDR3 is TGTGCCAGCAGCTTAGCAGGGGGCGAGGTGGAGACCCAGTACTTC.

This chain links TRBV3-1 with TRBJ1-1; 8 positions agree with TRBD1. The CDR3 covers 14 residues. The J segment lost 3 bases and the V segment lost 4 bases, leaving 4 bases of the junction unmatched. CDR1 and CDR2 from the germline V gene are LGHDT and YNNKEL (reference sequence). CDR3 in DNA: TGTGCCAGCAGCCCCCGGACAGGGTACACTGAAGCTTTCTTT. Amino acids: CASSPRTGYTEAFF. The variable domain in full, completed from reference TRBV3-1 and TRBJ1-1, reads DTAVSQTPKYLVTQMGNDKSIKCEQNLGHDTMYWYKQDSKKFLKIMFSYNNKELIINETVPNRFSPKSPDKAHLNLHINSLELGDSAVYFCASSPRTGYTEAFFGQGTRLTVV.